A single T cell receptor beta chain is shown here with its context. The antigen this receptor binds is unknown. Base quality data are lacking; no much larger clone is found one base away. Libraries were built with 5' RACE. Sequencing instrument: Illumina HiSeq 2000. Template switching added a universal primer binding site, and the final cDNA carried a unique molecular identifier that allowed TCR cDNA molecules to be counted accurately. Specific primers in the conserved constant-segment region were used to synthesize first-strand cDNA for TCR alpha and beta chains. To control for contamination, every cDNA library carried two barcodes: a SMART-Mk sample barcode plus Illumina barcodes. Two successive PCR steps introduced TruSeq adapter sequences along with Illumina sample barcodes. The TCR alpha and beta cDNA libraries were sequenced on the Illumina HiSeq platform using custom primers. The study's own analysis went as follows. MiGEC was used to process raw reads and extract unique molecular identifiers, and MiXCR was used to find CDR3 positions. For each individual, recombination models were inferred using an EM algorithm with the repgenHMM and IGoR tools. Shared clonotype analysis was performed with the tcR package in R, normalizing sharing by the product of cloneset sizes. To study raw recombination free of thymic and clonal selection effects, out-of-frame nonproductive sequences were analyzed. TCRdb reanalyzed the raw reads on its own, using fastp at Q25 for trimming and MiXCR for clone calling, and kept in-frame beta chains. Rows are unified per CDR3 protein, each entry keeping the most common DNA and genes. These V and J calls originate from TCRdb's pipeline instead of the authors' own analysis. In this sample the table shows under 450,000 distinct CDR3 sequences, less than 20% of which occur a single time. The ten largest clones add up to approximately 12% of the sample.

The data derive from a study of identical twins listed by TCRdb under 2016. With regard to the full study: TCR alpha and beta repertoires from monozygotic twins, unrelated adults of various ages and cord blood were deep-sequenced to test whether fetal clonotypes persist. To rule out contamination, replicate twin experiments were performed at different times with different library preparation protocols. What the study reported, not specific to this receptor: Invariant T cells such as MAIT and iNKT could partly confound zero-insertion analyses, though diverse VJ usage argued against this for most clonotypes. Recombination models systematically underestimated out-of-frame TCR alpha sharing in monozygotic twins but agreed with sharing between unrelated individuals. Out-of-frame TCR alpha sequences shared between twins showed an excess of low generation-probability sequences compared with coincidental sharing between unrelated individuals. Because the same donors could not be followed over many years, conclusions were based on cross-sectional statistical analysis. Excess twin sharing in beta out-of-frame sequences was weaker because fewer shared sequences lowered the signal-to-noise ratio. Abundant cord blood beta clonotypes carried fewer insertions; young adult naive repertoires showed a weaker similar trend, while memory repertoires showed none.

Every donor in the study was a healthy Caucasian. The study also sequenced three unrelated non-twin adults: a male aged 18 to 30, a male aged 50 to 59 and a female aged 50 to 59. Miltenyi CD45RO+ enrichment and human naive T-cell isolation kits were used to isolate memory (CD45RO+) and naive T cells from PBMC. The CDR3, cysteine through phenylalanine, is 16 amino acids long. Only the CDR3 region is kept as DNA, spanning 48 bases read in frame from base 1. CDR1 and CDR2, per the germline V gene, are SGDLS and YYNGEE. The V and J ends are trimmed by 0 bases and 6 bases, leaving 15 bases between them. This receptor was taken from a man aged 45 to 65 in good health. The sequence joins TRBV9 to TRBJ2-2; a tentative D match to TRBD2 spans 7 bases. The sample comprised naive T cells sorted from blood. The sample's cell subset or site label, decoded: cells isolated with a human naive T-cell isolation kit. Read as DNA, the sequence is TGTGCCAGCAGCGTAGATACAGGGAGGGCCGCCGGGGAGCTGTTTTTT. Protein translation: CASSVDTGRAAGELFF.